The 2 T cell receptor beta chains reported below all come from one sample, sequenced in a study of beta chain features in type 1 diabetes. Their antigens remain unidentified. Notes on the study in general: For Type 1 diabetes patients, all four CD4+ subsets carried TCRB CDR3s that were moderately but significantly shorter.

The entirety of the isolated RNA underwent reverse transcription, so expressed TCRB transcripts were sequenced. Profiling relied on immunoSEQ multiplex PCR, and the TCRdb table lists in-frame clones only, not all of them. The sample carries about 660,000 clones, 11% to 15% recorded once. The specimen sequenced was naive CD4+ T cells from blood. Receptor source: a man between 18 and 29 years old with type 1 diabetes.

For the CDR3, the DNA is TGCAGCGTTAGGCAAGAGACCCAGTACTTC. This translates into CSVRQETQYF. The chain joins TRBV29-1 to TRBJ2-5; no definite D call. The V gene's germline CDR1 is SQVTM and CDR2 ANQGSEA. This CDR3 is 10 amino acids long. Trimming removed 5 bases at V and 2 bases at J, with 3 bases between. Based on the CDR3 plus reference TRBV29-1 and TRBJ2-5, the full variable domain is SAVISQKPSRDICQRGTSLTIQCQVDSQVTMMFWYRQQPGQSLTLIATANQGSEATYESGFVIDKFPISRPNLTFSTLTVSNMSPEDSSIYLCSVRQETQYFGPGTRLLVL.

V is TRBV30 and J is TRBJ2-3, with 7 bases identical to TRBD2. This CDR3 has 15 amino acids. V dropped 4 bases and J dropped 5; count of bases not matched to a gene: 12. Looked up from germline, CDR1 is GTSNPN and CDR2 is SVGIG (reference sequence). The CDR3, as DNA: TGTGCCTGGACCCGAGGAGCGGGACGAGGAGATACGCAGTATTTT. This gives the protein CAWTRGAGRGDTQYF.